Listed below are T cell receptor beta chains from one sample, sequenced in a study of blood T cell repertoires in COVID-19. Here immunoSEQ multiplex PCR was the method, and the copy in TCRdb shows in-frame clones only, minus some. The sample lists 150,000 to 200,000 clones, over 70% occurring once. Sequenced input: peripheral blood. These receptors came from a man between 60 and 75 years old with active or convalescent COVID-19. CDR3s include the opening cysteine and the closing phenylalanine or tryptophan. Not every row has a clone size; where given, it reads once, few, many or a size class.

length	V	J	size	CDR3
16	TRBV28	TRBJ1-3	.	CASSPTDLGAGNTIYF
14	TRBV19	TRBJ2-7	.	CASSPGQGAYEQYF
15	TRBV5-1	TRBJ1-1	.	CASRGQGARDTEAFF
14	TRBV6-5	TRBJ2-5	.	CASSYSGGQETQYF
14	TRBV19	TRBJ1-1	.	CASSSNPRRVEAFF
15	TRBV3-1/TRBV3-2	TRBJ2-1	once	CASSQGLAAYNEQFF
15	TRBV30	TRBJ2-7	.	CAWSVLTSLSYEQYF
13	TRBV6-5	TRBJ2-4	.	CASVRTGPNIQYF
16	TRBV10-3	TRBJ2-7	.	CAISGLGTSGIYEQYF
15	TRBV7-2	TRBJ2-5	.	CASSSGQGGGETQYF
13	TRBV5-6	TRBJ2-7	.	CASSPGGYYEQYF
15	TRBV15	TRBJ2-3	.	CAITGTGTATDTQYF
13	TRBV28	TRBJ2-3	.	CASSPGYPDTQYF
16	TRBV6-4	TRBJ2-5	.	CASSHPRDRSRETQYF
16	TRBV7-7	TRBJ2-5	.	CASSPHSGQPQETQYF
20	TRBV6-2/TRBV6-3	TRBJ2-3	.	CASSYHPSGSLALTTDTQYF
14	TRBV28	TRBJ1-1	.	CASSAAGVNTEAFF
16	TRBV4-2	TRBJ2-4	once	CASSQELGGLINIQYF
12	TRBV20-1	TRBJ1-1	.	CSASSEGVEAFF
15	TRBV6-2/TRBV6-3	TRBJ1-5	.	CASSLPGIRSQPQHF
15	TRBV5-6	TRBJ1-2	.	CASSLGGTPNYGYTF
13	TRBV7-9	TRBJ1-1	.	CASRSTGDTEAFF
15	TRBV7-3	TRBJ1-5	.	CARTGNRDRVAPQHF
11	TRBV24-1	TRBJ1-2	.	CATSDKGRYTF
12	TRBV30	TRBJ2-2	.	CAWDRESGELFF
13	TRBV12-3/TRBV12-4	TRBJ1-3	.	CASSVYSGNTIYF
16	TRBV15	TRBJ1-2	.	CATSRVGTGGSYGYTF
14	TRBV2	TRBJ2-1	.	CASSKRTSGSLWFF
13	TRBV29-1	TRBJ2-5	once	CSVCIGQGGTQYF
15	TRBV19	TRBJ1-1	once	CASSSRRRMNTEAFF
15	TRBV2	TRBJ2-1	.	CASSELGLAGDEQFF
15	TRBV18	TRBJ1-5	.	CASSLYRGEDQPQHF
15	TRBV5-6	TRBJ2-1	.	CASSLAGRSYNEQFF